This TCR beta chain was obtained from a study of CD8 T cells in Susac syndrome. The V gene's germline CDR1 is SQVTM and CDR2 ANQGSEA. This CDR3 spans 16 amino acids. V gave up 4 bases and J gave up 5 bases, with 20 bases separating them. Reverse transcription of about 0.45 to 1 ug RNA was performed with random hexamers. Via MiXCR, TCRdb re-called the immunoSEQ multiplex PCR reads, giving one row per CDR3 protein. The data hold approximately 80,000 distinct CDR3 sequences, with around 94% observed a single time. The receptor was isolated from a human donor with Susac syndrome. The specimen was CD8+ T cells from PBMCs. The chain is built from TRBV29-1 and TRBJ1-4, with D possibly matching TRBD1 (6 bases). CDR3 coding DNA: TGCAGCGTTGCTAAACTGACCGGGACACGAAATGAAAAACTGTTTTTT. This sequence encodes CSVAKLTGTRNEKLFF.